Below, one T cell receptor (beta chain) is given with its context. The antigen is undetermined. These data are taken from a study of CD8 T cells in ankylosing spondylitis. Study observations and caveats: Made up of fewer than 10 highly homologous variants, a TCR beta motif appeared characteristic of ankylosing spondylitis blood.

By quantitative 5'-RACE with molecular barcodes, the TCR beta libraries were made. TCRdb reprocessed the 5' RACE reads via MiXCR and lists one record per CDR3 protein. The sample lists fewer than 650,000 distinct CDR3 sequences; roughly 12% were seen once. The V gene lost 2 bases and the J gene lost 2 bases, with 7 bases spanning the gap. CDR3 length: 13 residues. The germline gives CDR1 SGHRS, CDR2 YFSETQ. This TCR derives from a male donor with ankylosing spondylitis. Sequenced: blood, either unsorted or a sorted T cell fraction (not recorded which). V is TRBV5-1 and J is TRBJ2-5, with unresolved D. CDR3 residues: CASSFFGQETQYF. As DNA, the CDR3 is TGCGCCAGCAGCTTCTTCGGGCAAGAGACCCAGTACTTC.